This is a list of T cell receptor beta chains from one sample in a study of T cell responses to AZD1222 COVID-19 vaccine. TCRdb's table, derived via immunoSEQ multiplex PCR, lists solely in-frame clones and lacks some. The sample contains roughly 140,000 clones, 85% to 95% of which appear only once. The specimen was peripheral blood, collected on day 0 of AZD1222 vaccination. Receptors originate from an adult in good health. CDR3s include the opening cysteine and the closing phenylalanine or tryptophan. The order of the fields is V gene, clone size, D gene, J gene, CDR3 DNA, CDR3 protein. D genes are given only for firm matches. Rows may omit the clone size; those that give it use once, few, many or a size class.

V: TRBV6-5
size: .
D: TRBD2
J: TRBJ2-3
DNA: TGTGCCAGCAGACTTAGCGGGAGTAGCACAGATACGCAGTATTTT
CDR3: CASRLSGSSTDTQYF

V: TRBV18
size: .
D: .
J: TRBJ1-2
DNA: TGTGCCAGCTCACCCAGGACGGACTTCAACTTC
CDR3: CASSPRTDFNF

V: TRBV29-1
size: .
D: .
J: TRBJ2-5
DNA: TGCAGCGTTACAGGGAACCAAGAGACCCAGTACTTC
CDR3: CSVTGNQETQYF

V: TRBV5-1
size: .
D: TRBD1
J: TRBJ2-1
DNA: TGCGCCAGCAGCTCGAGTGGACAGGGCTACAATGAGCAGTTCTTC
CDR3: CASSSSGQGYNEQFF

V: TRBV9
size: .
D: .
J: TRBJ2-1
DNA: TGTGCCAGCAGCGTAGACCCCTACAATGAGCAGTTCTTC
CDR3: CASSVDPYNEQFF

V: TRBV5-5
size: .
D: .
J: TRBJ1-1
DNA: TGTGCCAGCAGCCACCTCCCGGCCGTTAACACTGAAGCTTTCTTT
CDR3: CASSHLPAVNTEAFF

V: TRBV27
size: .
D: .
J: TRBJ1-6
DNA: TGTGCCAGCAGGGGGAGCTCCTATAATTCACCCCTCCACTTT
CDR3: CASRGSSYNSPLHF

V: TRBV5-1
size: .
D: .
J: TRBJ1-1
DNA: TGCGCCAGCAGCTTGGGGGTCCCCCCGAAGAACACTGAAGCTTTCTTT
CDR3: CASSLGVPPKNTEAFF

V: TRBV3-1/TRBV3-2
size: .
D: TRBD1
J: TRBJ1-1
DNA: TGTGCCAGCAGGGGGACAGGGAGGGTGAACACTGAAGCTTTCTTT
CDR3: CASRGTGRVNTEAFF

V: TRBV18
size: .
D: .
J: TRBJ1-3
DNA: TGTGCCAGCTCACGGGGATCTGGAAACACCATATATTTT
CDR3: CASSRGSGNTIYF

V: TRBV7-3
size: .
D: .
J: TRBJ2-1
DNA: TGTGCCAGCACCCTACAGGGCGCGGGACACAATGAGCAGTTCTTC
CDR3: CASTLQGAGHNEQFF

V: TRBV6-5
size: .
D: .
J: TRBJ2-2
DNA: TGTGCCAGCAGTTACTCGGGACAAGACACCGGGGAGCTGTTTTTT
CDR3: CASSYSGQDTGELFF

V: TRBV7-9
size: .
D: TRBD1
J: TRBJ1-1
DNA: TGTGCCAGCAGCTTTGAGGTTAGGACAGGCAAAGCTTTCTTT
CDR3: CASSFEVRTGKAFF

V: TRBV2
size: .
D: .
J: TRBJ2-2
DNA: TGTGCCAGCTCTGGACAGAACACCGGGGAGCTGTTTTTT
CDR3: CASSGQNTGELFF

V: TRBV6-1
size: .
D: .
J: TRBJ1-4
DNA: TGTGCCAGCAGTGTGCAACAGGTCGGAGCAACTAATGAAAAACTGTTTTTT
CDR3: CASSVQQVGATNEKLFF

V: TRBV5-1
size: once
D: .
J: TRBJ2-1
DNA: TGCGCCAGCAGCCAGGAAAGGAATGAGCAGTTCTTC
CDR3: CASSQERNEQFF

V: TRBV3-1/TRBV3-2
size: .
D: TRBD2
J: TRBJ2-7
DNA: TGTGCCAGCAGCCAAGGTCCTAGCGGGGCCTACGAGCAGTACTTC
CDR3: CASSQGPSGAYEQYF

V: TRBV5-1
size: .
D: .
J: TRBJ1-6
DNA: TGCGCCAGCAGCTTGGACCCCGGGACACCTTCACCCCTCCACTTT
CDR3: CASSLDPGTPSPLHF

V: TRBV7-9
size: .
D: .
J: TRBJ2-1
DNA: TGTGCCAGCAGCTTAGGCGGGTTCCCCTACAATGAGCAGTTCTTC
CDR3: CASSLGGFPYNEQFF

V: TRBV5-6
size: .
D: .
J: TRBJ2-1
DNA: TGTGCCAGCAGTTCACGACAGGCCTACTACAATGAGCAGTTCTTC
CDR3: CASSSRQAYYNEQFF

V: TRBV5-1
size: .
D: .
J: TRBJ1-4
DNA: TGCGCCAGCGGGCGCGGAGGAGAAGAGAATGAAAAACTGTTTTTT
CDR3: CASGRGGEENEKLFF

V: TRBV2
size: once
D: .
J: TRBJ1-2
DNA: TGTGCCAGCAGGGAACACGGAACCCGCTATGGCTACACCTTC
CDR3: CASREHGTRYGYTF

V: TRBV15
size: once
D: .
J: TRBJ1-5
DNA: TGTGCCACCAGCAGAACCAGGGCCCCCCATCAGCCCCAGCATTTT
CDR3: CATSRTRAPHQPQHF

V: TRBV18
size: .
D: .
J: TRBJ2-5
DNA: TGTGCCAGCTCATCAGATAAGGACAGCGGTCCGGAGACCCAGTACTTC
CDR3: CASSSDKDSGPETQYF

V: TRBV19
size: .
D: .
J: TRBJ1-2
DNA: TGTGCCAGTACCTCACGCGGGGGAGGTAACTATGGCTACACCTTC
CDR3: CASTSRGGGNYGYTF

V: TRBV5-1
size: .
D: .
J: TRBJ1-5
DNA: TGCGCCAGCAGCTTGGGATTTCGTGGTGTTCAGCCCCAGCATTTT
CDR3: CASSLGFRGVQPQHF

V: TRBV7-3
size: .
D: TRBD2
J: TRBJ2-2
DNA: TGTGCCAGCAGCTTAAGTCGGACTAGCGATCACGGGGAGCTGTTTTTT
CDR3: CASSLSRTSDHGELFF

V: TRBV6-5
size: .
D: .
J: TRBJ1-2
DNA: TGTGCCAGCACCGACAGCCCTTTTAACTATGGCTACACCTTC
CDR3: CASTDSPFNYGYTF

V: TRBV29-1
size: .
D: .
J: TRBJ2-1
DNA: TGCAGCGTTGAAAGGGGGACATCCTACAATGAGCAGTTCTTC
CDR3: CSVERGTSYNEQFF

V: TRBV25-1
size: .
D: .
J: TRBJ1-1
DNA: TGTGCCAGCAGTGAATCGGGCGAACGGACTGAAGCTTTCTTT
CDR3: CASSESGERTEAFF

V: TRBV5-1
size: few
D: TRBD1
J: TRBJ2-3
DNA: TGCGCCAGCAGCAGAACGACAGGGGGCGCGGTGGATACGCAGTATTTT
CDR3: CASSRTTGGAVDTQYF

V: TRBV11-2
size: .
D: .
J: TRBJ2-7
DNA: TGTGCCAGCAGCTTAGATGGTTCGGGGGCCTTCTACGAGCAGTACTTC
CDR3: CASSLDGSGAFYEQYF